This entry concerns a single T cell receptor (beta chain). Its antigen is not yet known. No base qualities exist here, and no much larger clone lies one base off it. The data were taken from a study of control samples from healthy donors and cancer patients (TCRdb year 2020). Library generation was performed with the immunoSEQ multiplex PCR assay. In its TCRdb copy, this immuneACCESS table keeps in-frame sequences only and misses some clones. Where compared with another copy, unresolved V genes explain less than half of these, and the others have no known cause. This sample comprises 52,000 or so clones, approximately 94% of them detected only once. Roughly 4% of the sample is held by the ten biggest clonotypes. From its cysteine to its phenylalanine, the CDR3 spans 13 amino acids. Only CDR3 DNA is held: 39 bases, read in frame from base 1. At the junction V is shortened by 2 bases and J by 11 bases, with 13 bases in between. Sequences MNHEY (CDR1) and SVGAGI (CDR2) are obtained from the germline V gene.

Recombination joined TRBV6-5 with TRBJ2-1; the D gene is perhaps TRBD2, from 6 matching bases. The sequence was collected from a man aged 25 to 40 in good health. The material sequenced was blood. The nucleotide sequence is TGTGCCAGCAGTTACACCGGACTAACCCAGCAGTTCTTC. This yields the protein CASSYTGLTQQFF.